This TCR beta chain was identified in a study of T-cell reconstitution after alpha-beta-depleted transplantation in children. This clonotype was seen many times. No antigen is known for it. Trimming stripped 5 bases from V and 8 bases from J, with 10 bases between. Germline lookup yields CDR1 SNHLY and CDR2 FYNNEI. The CDR3 is 12 amino acids. Overall study results and limits: A year post-transplant, T-cell counts and diversity derived mostly from newly produced T cells.

Unique molecular identifiers tagged the TCRbeta library. TCRdb reanalysed the PCR reads using MiXCR and keeps one entry per CDR3 protein. The repertoire includes about 260,000 distinct CDR3 sequences, less than 9% of them detected once, and almost 6.5% sits in the top ten. Sequencing was performed on PBMCs, mostly from graft donor cells, taken 180 days after TCRalphabeta/CD19-depleted stem cell transplant. The chain carries TRBV2 and TRBJ2-1; D unclear. The sequence was collected from a male patient younger than 18 who had a stem cell transplant for acute lymphoblastic leukemia, so the T cells may come from the graft donor. The CDR3 protein is CASSISRDEQFF. Here the CDR3 DNA reads TGTGCCAGCAGTATCTCTCGGGATGAGCAGTTCTTC.